These 24 T cell receptor beta chains were all obtained from the same sample, sequenced in a study of immune characteristics of hereditary and idiopathic chronic pancreatitis. Pancreas tissue with chronic pancreatitis was obtained from patients having total pancreatectomy with islet autotransplantation (TPIAT). The library relied on the immunoSEQ multiplex PCR assay. TCRdb provides this immuneACCESS table in a form limited to in-frame rearrangements. Some clones are lacking; in checked studies, under half of them reflect an unresolved V gene, and why the rest are absent is not known. The sample table contains around 10,000 clones; only one count was recorded for about four fifths of them. The ten largest clonotypes hold over 12% of the sample. The sequenced material came from pancreas tissue with idiopathic chronic pancreatitis. The sample's cell subset or site label is to be understood as: chronic pancreatitis without an identified cause. These receptors all come from a human donor with chronic pancreatitis.

This sequence joins TRBV6-5 and TRBJ2-3; 7 bases are shared with TRBD2. This CDR3 contains 15 residues. V lost 5 bases and J lost 1; bases outside the gene matches: 6. Per germline, CDR1 MNHEY and CDR2 SVGAGI. The chain's CDR3 is CASSRTSFRTDTQYF. The CDR3 DNA reads TGTGCCAGCAGTCGGACTAGTTTCCGCACAGATACGCAGTATTTT.

This clone showed up just once. The chain combines TRBV27 with TRBJ1-6; 7 bases are shared with TRBD1. The ends lost 8 bases at V and 2 bases at J; junction bases unmatched: 9. Germline V lookup: CDR1 MNHEY, CDR2 SMNVEV (reference sequence). CDR3 length equals 16 residues. CDR3 loop: CASGNPGQTYNSPLHF. The CDR3 nucleotides are TGTGCCAGCGGTAATCCGGGACAGACCTATAATTCACCCCTCCACTTT.

This clone has only one observation. The chain carries TRBV2 and TRBJ1-1; D gene unclear. This CDR3 is built from 11 residues. Germline V CDR1 and CDR2: SNHLY, FYNNEI. Deletions cut 7 bases from V and 3 bases from J, with 6 bases between. The CDR3 DNA reads TGTGCCAGCAAACGGGACACTGAAGCTTTCTTT. Translation gives CASKRDTEAFF.

The rearrangement joins TRBV27 to TRBJ1-6; TRBD1 might be the D (5 bases). Germline lookup yields CDR1 MNHEY and CDR2 SMNVEV (reference sequence). CDR3 length equals 14 residues. Trimming removed 3 bases from V and 10 bases from J, with 13 bases in between. Here the CDR3 reads CASSLGQDESPLHF. The CDR3 DNA reads as TGTGCCAGCAGTTTGGGGCAGGACGAATCACCCCTCCACTTT.

The CDR3 reads CASSQGNMETQYF. The CDR3, as DNA: TGTGCCAGCAGCCAAGGGAATATGGAGACCCAGTACTTC. The chain recombines TRBV3-1 (or the pseudogene TRBV3-2) with TRBJ2-5; D gene uncertain. The CDR3 is 13 residues long. Germline loops: CDR1 LGHDT, CDR2 YNNKEL (reference sequence). V was clipped by 1 base and J by 5 bases, with 8 bases between them.

The chain employs TRBV6-1 and TRBJ1-1, with 8 bases aligning to TRBD1. V lost 3 bases to trimming and J lost 4 bases; unmatched junction nucleotides: 7. CDR1 MNHNS and CDR2 SASEGT come from the germline V gene. This CDR3 comprises 15 residues. CDR3 sequence reads: CASSETGVRGTEAFF. The DNA for the CDR3 is TGTGCCAGCAGTGAGACAGGGGTACGGGGCACTGAAGCTTTCTTT.

This sequence joins TRBV7-6 and TRBJ1-1, with a possible D match to TRBD1 (6 bases). CDR1 and CDR2 from the germline V gene are SGHVS and FNYEAQ. V was shortened by 5 bases and J by 5 bases, with 15 bases between the two germline ends. The length of the CDR3 is 14 residues. The CDR3 protein is CASSRQERETEAFF. For the CDR3, the DNA is TGTGCCAGCAGCCGACAGGAGAGGGAAACTGAAGCTTTCTTT.

As DNA, the CDR3 is TGCGCCAGCAGTCACTTGGACAGGGGGGTCCAGCCCCAGCATTTT. It encodes CASSHLDRGVQPQHF. The rearrangement links TRBV23-1 to TRBJ1-5; 10 nucleotides line up with TRBD1. TRBV23-1 is an ORF, and what it does is uncertain. Unmatched junction bases numbered 6, after V lost 3 bases and J lost 7 bases. This CDR3 has 15 amino acids.

V gene TRBV5-4 combines with J gene TRBJ1-3; the match to TRBD1 covers 7 bases. The V gene end was trimmed by 4 bases and the J gene end by 4 bases; junction bases not matched to a gene: 8. Per the germline V gene, CDR1 is SGHNT and CDR2 is YYREEE (reference sequence). This CDR3 is 15 amino acids long. CDR3 DNA: TGTGCCAGCAGCCTGGACGACAGGGCAGGAAACACCATATATTTT. Translated: CASSLDDRAGNTIYF.

This rearrangement joins TRBV30 to TRBJ1-2, with D possibly being TRBD1 (6 bases). This CDR3 has 15 amino acids. CDR1 is GTSNPN and CDR2 is SVGIG in the germline V gene (reference sequence). V was clipped by 1 base and J by 2 bases, with 14 bases between them. CDR3 sequence (DNA): TGTGCCTGGAGTGGGGCTTTTACAGGGAACTATGGCTACACCTTC. This gives the protein CAWSGAFTGNYGYTF.

This rearrangement joins TRBV5-4 to TRBJ1-2; D is perhaps TRBD1 (6 bases). The germline V and J ends were trimmed by 0 bases and 8 bases, with 20 bases remaining between them. CDR1 SGHNT and CDR2 YYREEE come from the germline V gene (reference sequence). The CDR3 sequence is 16 residues long. DNA for the CDR3: TGTGCCAGCAGCTTGGAGGCAGGGGCGATTTTGAGGGGCTACACCTTC. It is translated as CASSLEAGAILRGYTF.

This clone was recorded only once. The rearrangement links TRBV7-9 to TRBJ1-4; no reliable D call. The germline V gene has CDR1 SEHNR and CDR2 FQNEAQ (reference sequence). This CDR3 contains 15 residues. The V gene lost 0 bases and the J gene lost 0 bases, with 5 bases spanning the gap. In DNA, the CDR3 is TGTGCCAGCAGCTTAGCAACCGCAACTAATGAAAAACTGTTTTTT. It is translated as CASSLATATNEKLFF.

The J gene is TRBJ1-1, the V gene TRBV21-1. TRBV21-1 is assigned pseudogene status. CDR3 size: 16 residues. CDR3: CASSALNARKNTEAFF. The CDR3 DNA sequence: TGTGCCAGCAGCGCTCTAAATGCACGTAAGAACACTGAAGCTTTCTTT.

The chain links TRBV14 to TRBJ2-7; the D gene could be TRBD1 or TRBD2 (5 bases each). Per germline, CDR1 SGHDN and CDR2 FVKESK. This CDR3 is 15 amino acids long. Trimming left V 3 bases short and J 3 bases short, with 15 bases between. CDR3 in DNA: TGTGCCAGCAGCCAGCAAACCGGGGCCTTCTACGAGCAGTACGTC. Residues: CASSQQTGAFYEQYV.

V usage is TRBV5-1 and J usage is TRBJ1-2, with D perhaps matching TRBD1 (5 bases). Looked up from germline, CDR1 is SGHRS and CDR2 is YFSETQ. Trimming took 0 bases from V and 1 from J, leaving 22 bases between them. The CDR3 runs to 19 residues. The CDR3 is CASSLVPLGGRVVNYGYTF. CDR3 nucleotides: TGCGCCAGCAGCTTGGTCCCCTTGGGAGGCAGGGTTGTTAACTATGGCTACACCTTC.

The chain joins TRBV3-1 (or the pseudogene TRBV3-2) to TRBJ2-5; D not certain. The germline gives CDR1 LGHDT, CDR2 YNNKEL (reference sequence). Trimming shortened V by 2 bases and J by 2 bases, and 12 bases separated the two germline ends. The CDR3 is made up of 15 amino acids. DNA for the CDR3: TGTGCCAGCAGCCAACTGACCCTTTCTCAAGAGACCCAGTACTTC. This sequence encodes CASSQLTLSQETQYF.

V is TRBV28 and J is TRBJ1-3; 8 nucleotides line up with TRBD1. This CDR3 is built from 16 residues. CDR1 and CDR2 (germline): MDHEN, SYDVKM. The V gene end was trimmed by 4 bases and the J gene end by 1 base; junction bases not matched to a gene: 6. CDR3 loop: CASSSWTGKSGNTIYF. The CDR3 DNA sequence: TGTGCCAGCAGTTCGTGGACAGGGAAGTCTGGAAACACCATATATTTT.

For the CDR3, the DNA is TGCGCCAGCTTTGAACCCCGGGACAGGAGACCCATGAACACTGAAGCTTTCTTT. Amino acid sequence: CASFEPRDRRPMNTEAFF. This rearrangement joins TRBV10-1 to TRBJ1-1; 8 nucleotides agree with TRBD1. Germline CDR1 is WNHNN and CDR2 is SYGVQD (reference sequence). The trim removed 8 bases at V and 0 bases at J, leaving 17 bases unmatched. The CDR3 runs 18 residues.

This chain links TRBV7-6 with TRBJ1-2; 8 bases are shared with TRBD1. Trimming at V came to 5 bases and at J to 2 bases, leaving 4 bases not matched to a gene. This CDR3 contains 14 residues. Germline V gene data show CDR1 as SGHVS and CDR2 as FNYEAQ. The CDR3 region has the DNA TGTGCCAGCAGCCTAAGGACAGGGAACTATGGCTACACCTTC. It codes for CASSLRTGNYGYTF.

The chain carries TRBV12-3 or TRBV12-4 and TRBJ1-1; D uncertain. This CDR3 comprises 11 residues. Trimming pared 4 bases from V and 8 bases from J, leaving 8 bases between. The chain's CDR3 is CASSSEGEAFF. The CDR3 nucleotides read TGTGCCAGCAGTTCTGAGGGAGAAGCTTTCTTT.

In its sample, this clone was seen once. CDR3 region: CASSPGAGSQETQYF. The CDR3 coding sequence is TGTGCCAGCAGTCCTGGAGCGGGGTCCCAAGAGACCCAGTACTTC. The V call is TRBV6-5, the J call TRBJ2-5, with TRBD2 identical over 7 bases. V was pared by 5 bases and J by 1 base, with 7 bases of the junction left unmatched. The germline V gene has CDR1 MNHEY and CDR2 SVGAGI. The CDR3 totals 15 residues.

This clone came up a few times. This chain joins TRBV6-2 or TRBV6-3 and TRBJ1-5; 7 nucleotides agree with TRBD1. From germline, CDR1 is MNHEY and CDR2 SVGEGT. This CDR3 is 16 amino acids long. The ends lost 1 base at V and 5 bases at J; junction bases unmatched: 8. The CDR3 spells CASSYFVRGKDQPQHF. Written as DNA, the CDR3 is TGTGCCAGCAGTTACTTCGTCAGGGGGAAAGATCAGCCCCAGCATTTT.

The gene calls are TRBV19 and TRBJ2-2; D is uncertain. CDR3 length: 15 amino acids. V was shortened by 7 bases and J by 0 bases, with 12 bases between the two germline ends. Per the germline V gene, CDR1 is LNHDA and CDR2 is SQIVND (reference sequence). The CDR3 nucleotides are TGTGCCAGTACCCCCAGCGAAGCGAACACCGGGGAGCTGTTTTTT. Its translation is CASTPSEANTGELFF.

In this sample, this clone turned up once. The chain recombines TRBV3-1 (or the pseudogene TRBV3-2) with TRBJ1-2, with a tentative D call TRBD1 (5 bases). Trimming left V 4 bases short and J 9 bases short, with 18 bases between. Per the germline V gene, CDR1 is LGHDT and CDR2 is YNNKEL (reference sequence). The CDR3 is 14 residues long. The CDR3 here is CASSPGDRDLRYTF. The CDR3 region has the DNA TGTGCCAGCAGCCCTGGAGACAGAGATCTACGCTACACCTTC.